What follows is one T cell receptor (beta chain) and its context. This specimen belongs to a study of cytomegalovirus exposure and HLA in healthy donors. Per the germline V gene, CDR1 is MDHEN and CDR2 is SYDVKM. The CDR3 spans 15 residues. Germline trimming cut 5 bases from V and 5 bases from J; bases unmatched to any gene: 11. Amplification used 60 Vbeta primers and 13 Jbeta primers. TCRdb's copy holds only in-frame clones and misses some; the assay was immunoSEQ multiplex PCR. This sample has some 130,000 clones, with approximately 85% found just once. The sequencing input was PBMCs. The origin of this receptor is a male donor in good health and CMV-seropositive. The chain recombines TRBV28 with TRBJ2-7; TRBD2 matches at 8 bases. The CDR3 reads CASSGGLESIHEQYF. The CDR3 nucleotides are TGTGCCAGCAGTGGGGGACTAGAGTCGATCCACGAGCAGTACTTC.